This is a list of T cell receptor beta chains from one sample in a study of T cell clones after liver transplantation. Repertoires were generated with immunoSEQ multiplex PCR, while TCRdb's copy carries only in-frame clones and drops some. The repertoire holds about 72,000 clones, with 90% as singletons. The sample consisted of CD4+ T cells from blood, taken before liver transplant. These receptors all come from a human donor who received a liver transplant. The CDR3 runs from the conserved cysteine through the conserved F or W. Each record gives: D gene, J gene, clone size, V gene, CDR3 protein, CDR3 DNA. The D gene is left open where the match is weak. Some rows have no size entry. The others give once, few or many, or a class for an expanded clone.

d_call: TRBD2; j_call: TRBJ2-3; clone_size: .; v_call: TRBV6-5; cdr3_aa: CASSYWREDTQYF; cdr3_nt: TGTGCCAGCAGTTATTGGCGGGAGGATACGCAGTATTTT
d_call: .; j_call: TRBJ2-7; clone_size: .; v_call: TRBV10-2; cdr3_aa: CASSPAYEQYF; cdr3_nt: TGCGCCAGCAGCCCTGCCTACGAGCAGTACTTC
d_call: .; j_call: TRBJ1-4; clone_size: .; v_call: TRBV11-2; cdr3_aa: CASSSGKVRTNEKLFF; cdr3_nt: TGTGCCAGCAGCTCGGGGAAAGTTCGTACTAATGAAAAACTGTTTTTT
d_call: TRBD2; j_call: TRBJ2-7; clone_size: .; v_call: TRBV28; cdr3_aa: CASSLLAGGNEQYF; cdr3_nt: TGTGCCAGCAGCCTGCTAGCGGGAGGGAACGAGCAGTACTTC
d_call: TRBD2; j_call: TRBJ2-1; clone_size: .; v_call: TRBV18; cdr3_aa: CASSPLWERAGTEQFF; cdr3_nt: TGTGCCAGCTCACCCCTATGGGAAAGAGCGGGAACCGAGCAGTTCTTC
d_call: .; j_call: TRBJ2-1; clone_size: few; v_call: TRBV10-3; cdr3_aa: CAISESTREDNEQFF; cdr3_nt: TGTGCCATCAGTGAGTCGACCAGGGAGGACAATGAGCAGTTCTTC
d_call: TRBD2; j_call: TRBJ2-1; clone_size: .; v_call: TRBV28; cdr3_aa: CASSRGVGEQFF; cdr3_nt: TGTGCCAGCAGTCGGGGGGTCGGTGAGCAGTTCTTC
d_call: .; j_call: TRBJ2-2; clone_size: .; v_call: TRBV7-2; cdr3_aa: CASSLARNTGELFF; cdr3_nt: TGTGCCAGCAGCTTAGCGCGGAACACCGGGGAGCTGTTTTTT
d_call: .; j_call: TRBJ2-7; clone_size: .; v_call: TRBV5-8; cdr3_aa: CASSFREGYLSYEQYF; cdr3_nt: TGTGCCAGCAGCTTCCGAGAGGGATACCTCTCCTACGAGCAGTACTTC
d_call: .; j_call: TRBJ2-5; clone_size: few; v_call: TRBV28; cdr3_aa: CASSLPKGQQETQYF; cdr3_nt: TGTGCCAGCAGTTTGCCCAAGGGACAACAAGAGACCCAGTACTTC
d_call: .; j_call: TRBJ1-5; clone_size: .; v_call: TRBV28; cdr3_aa: CASSLQQISNQPQHF; cdr3_nt: TGTGCCAGCAGTCTTCAACAGATTAGCAATCAGCCCCAGCATTTT
d_call: .; j_call: TRBJ2-5; clone_size: .; v_call: TRBV5-6; cdr3_aa: CASSLLETQYF; cdr3_nt: TGTGCCAGCAGCTTGCTAGAGACCCAGTACTTC
d_call: .; j_call: TRBJ1-1; clone_size: .; v_call: TRBV5-1; cdr3_aa: CASSAGRNMNTEAFF; cdr3_nt: TGCGCCAGCAGCGCCGGACGGAACATGAACACTGAAGCTTTCTTT
d_call: .; j_call: TRBJ2-7; clone_size: once; v_call: TRBV28; cdr3_aa: CASSVESAPEEQYF; cdr3_nt: TGTGCCAGCTCGGTGGAATCGGCCCCAGAGGAGCAGTACTTC
d_call: .; j_call: TRBJ2-5; clone_size: .; v_call: TRBV5-6; cdr3_aa: CASSGSRGETQYF; cdr3_nt: TGTGCCAGCAGCGGGAGCAGGGGAGAGACCCAGTACTTC
d_call: TRBD2; j_call: TRBJ2-7; clone_size: .; v_call: TRBV28; cdr3_aa: CASSNQNTLAVYEQYF; cdr3_nt: TGTGCCAGCAGTAACCAGAATACACTAGCGGTGTACGAGCAGTACTTC
d_call: .; j_call: TRBJ1-1; clone_size: .; v_call: TRBV10-3; cdr3_aa: CAISESARQEAFF; cdr3_nt: TGTGCCATCAGTGAGTCGGCAAGGCAGGAAGCTTTCTTT
d_call: .; j_call: TRBJ2-7; clone_size: .; v_call: TRBV7-6; cdr3_aa: CASSLVGWAGPGEQYF; cdr3_nt: TGTGCCAGCAGCTTAGTGGGTTGGGCAGGGCCGGGGGAGCAGTACTTC
d_call: TRBD2; j_call: TRBJ2-1; clone_size: .; v_call: TRBV15; cdr3_aa: CATSRGREGNYNEQFF; cdr3_nt: TGTGCCACCAGCAGAGGCCGGGAGGGGAACTACAATGAGCAGTTCTTC
d_call: TRBD1; j_call: TRBJ1-5; clone_size: .; v_call: TRBV18; cdr3_aa: CASSSGQGSQPQHF; cdr3_nt: TGTGCCAGCTCATCCGGACAGGGTTCACAGCCCCAGCATTTT
d_call: .; j_call: TRBJ1-2; clone_size: .; v_call: TRBV5-6; cdr3_aa: CASSLRFQGVYGYTF; cdr3_nt: TGTGCCAGCAGCTTGCGTTTCCAGGGTGTCTATGGCTACACCTTC
d_call: .; j_call: TRBJ2-3; clone_size: .; v_call: TRBV11-2; cdr3_aa: CASSLGGLGTDTQYF; cdr3_nt: TGTGCCAGCAGCTTAGGGGGACTTGGCACAGATACGCAGTATTTT
d_call: .; j_call: TRBJ2-3; clone_size: .; v_call: TRBV5-8; cdr3_aa: CASSLGQTDTQYF; cdr3_nt: TGTGCCAGCAGCTTAGGACAAACAGATACGCAGTATTTT
d_call: .; j_call: TRBJ2-7; clone_size: .; v_call: TRBV4-3; cdr3_aa: CASSQDMAYEQYF; cdr3_nt: TGCGCCAGCAGCCAGGACATGGCGTACGAGCAGTACTTC
d_call: TRBD2; j_call: TRBJ2-3; clone_size: .; v_call: TRBV7-3; cdr3_aa: CASSLTGTSGTDTQYF; cdr3_nt: TGTGCCAGCAGCTTAACGGGGACTAGCGGCACAGATACGCAGTATTTT
d_call: .; j_call: TRBJ2-1; clone_size: .; v_call: TRBV25-1; cdr3_aa: CASSKAASNGEQFF; cdr3_nt: TGTGCCAGCAGCAAGGCGGCTAGCAACGGTGAGCAGTTCTTC
d_call: .; j_call: TRBJ2-7; clone_size: .; v_call: TRBV9; cdr3_aa: CASTPTGDAGEQYF; cdr3_nt: TGTGCCAGCACCCCAACAGGAGACGCTGGCGAGCAGTACTTC
d_call: .; j_call: TRBJ1-1; clone_size: .; v_call: TRBV2; cdr3_aa: CASTVQNTEAFF; cdr3_nt: TGTGCAAGTACAGTTCAGAACACTGAAGCTTTCTTT
d_call: TRBD1; j_call: TRBJ1-2; clone_size: .; v_call: TRBV5-1; cdr3_aa: CASSIAPGQESLNYGYTF; cdr3_nt: TGCGCCAGCAGCATAGCCCCGGGACAGGAGTCCTTAAACTATGGCTACACCTTC
d_call: .; j_call: TRBJ1-2; clone_size: .; v_call: TRBV11-2; cdr3_aa: CASNHRRAGADFNYGYTF; cdr3_nt: TGTGCCAGCAACCACAGGAGGGCAGGGGCGGATTTTAACTATGGCTACACCTTC
d_call: TRBD1; j_call: TRBJ1-3; clone_size: .; v_call: TRBV30; cdr3_aa: CAWRPTGGTGNTIYF; cdr3_nt: TGTGCCTGGAGGCCAACAGGGGGCACTGGAAACACCATATATTTT
d_call: TRBD2; j_call: TRBJ2-1; clone_size: .; v_call: TRBV4-2; cdr3_aa: CASSPKTSFYEQFF; cdr3_nt: TGTGCCAGCAGCCCCAAGACTAGCTTCTATGAGCAGTTCTTC
d_call: .; j_call: TRBJ2-1; clone_size: .; v_call: TRBV7-3; cdr3_aa: CASSPRADNEQFF; cdr3_nt: TGTGCCAGCAGCCCCCGCGCAGACAATGAGCAGTTCTTC
d_call: .; j_call: TRBJ2-6; clone_size: .; v_call: TRBV6-9; cdr3_aa: CASSQEILRQSRANVLTF; cdr3_nt: TGTGCCAGCAGTCAGGAGATCTTACGACAAAGTCGGGCCAACGTCCTGACTTTC
d_call: .; j_call: TRBJ1-5; clone_size: .; v_call: TRBV2; cdr3_aa: CASSFREGNQPQHF; cdr3_nt: TGTGCCAGCAGTTTCCGGGAGGGCAATCAGCCCCAGCATTTT
d_call: TRBD2; j_call: TRBJ2-1; clone_size: .; v_call: TRBV5-4; cdr3_aa: CASSLAVAGGSYNEQFF; cdr3_nt: TGTGCCAGCAGCTTGGCCGTTGCGGGAGGCTCCTACAATGAGCAGTTCTTC
d_call: .; j_call: TRBJ1-3; clone_size: .; v_call: TRBV27; cdr3_aa: CASSLGGGTGNTIYF; cdr3_nt: TGTGCCAGCAGTTTGGGCGGGGGAACCGGAAACACCATATATTTT